This TCR beta chain stems from a study of cytomegalovirus exposure and HLA in healthy donors. Overall study results and limits: On later analysis, the bulk of CMV-associated TCR beta chains appeared to be HLA-restricted. Certain indistinguishable V segments, among them TRBV6-2 and TRBV6-3, were excluded.

A remark on this clone: The antigen remains unidentified.

Amplification used 60 Vbeta primers and 13 Jbeta primers. The protocol was immunoSEQ multiplex PCR, while the TCRdb copy is restricted to in-frame clones and leaves out a portion. The data show roughly 160,000 clones, 70% to 80% seen once. J lost 4 bases, V lost 2 bases, and 6 bases had no gene match. The germline gives CDR1 MNHNY, CDR2 SVGAGI (reference sequence). The CDR3 covers 16 residues. Material for sequencing was PBMCs. The receptor comes from a man in his forties in good health and CMV-seronegative. The chain links TRBV6-6 to TRBJ2-5; TRBD2 matches at 11 bases. CDR3 sequence (DNA): TGTGCCAGCAGTTACCGTAGCGGGGGGGCCGGAGAGACCCAGTACTTC. Amino acid sequence: CASSYRSGGAGETQYF.